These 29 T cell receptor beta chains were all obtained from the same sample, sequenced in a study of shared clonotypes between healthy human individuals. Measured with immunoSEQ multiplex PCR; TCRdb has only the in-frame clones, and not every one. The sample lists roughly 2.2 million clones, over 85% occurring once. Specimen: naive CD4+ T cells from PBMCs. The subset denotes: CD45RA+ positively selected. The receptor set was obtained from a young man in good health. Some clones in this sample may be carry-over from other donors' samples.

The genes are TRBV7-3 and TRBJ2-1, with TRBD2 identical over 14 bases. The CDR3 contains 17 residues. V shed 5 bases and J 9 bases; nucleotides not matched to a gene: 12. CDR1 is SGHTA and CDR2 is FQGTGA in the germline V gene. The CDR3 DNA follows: TGTGCCAGCAGCCCGAGACTAGCGGGGGGGCCGTTTAGTGAGCAGTTCTTC. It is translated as CASSPRLAGGPFSEQFF.

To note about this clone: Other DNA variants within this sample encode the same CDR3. The CDR3, as DNA: TGTGCTAGTGGTTCGACAGGGGGCAATACGCAGTATTTT. This codes for CASGSTGGNTQYF. The rearrangement joins TRBV12-5 to TRBJ2-3; 10 nucleotides agree with TRBD1. The CDR3 is 13 residues long. V lost 4 bases, J lost 7 bases, and 2 bases stayed unmatched. CDR1 and CDR2 (germline): LGHNT, FRNRAP.

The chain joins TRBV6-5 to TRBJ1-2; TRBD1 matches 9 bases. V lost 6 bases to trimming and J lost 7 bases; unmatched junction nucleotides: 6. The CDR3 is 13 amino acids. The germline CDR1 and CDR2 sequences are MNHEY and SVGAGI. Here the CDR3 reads CASRKDRGFGYTF. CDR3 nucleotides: TGTGCCAGCAGGAAGGACAGGGGCTTTGGCTACACCTTC.

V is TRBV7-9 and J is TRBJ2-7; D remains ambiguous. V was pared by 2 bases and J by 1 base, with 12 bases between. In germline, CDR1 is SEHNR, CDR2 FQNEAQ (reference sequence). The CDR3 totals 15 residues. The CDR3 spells CASSLTGPRSYEQYF. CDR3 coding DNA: TGTGCCAGCAGCTTAACGGGCCCTCGATCCTACGAGCAGTACTTC.

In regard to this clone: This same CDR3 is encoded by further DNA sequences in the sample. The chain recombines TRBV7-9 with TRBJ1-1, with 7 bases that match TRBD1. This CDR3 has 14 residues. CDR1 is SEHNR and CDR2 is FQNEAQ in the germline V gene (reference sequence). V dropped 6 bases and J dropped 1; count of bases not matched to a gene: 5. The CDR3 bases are TGTGCCAGCAGTCTCGGACAGGCGAACACTGAAGCTTTCTTT. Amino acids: CASSLGQANTEAFF.

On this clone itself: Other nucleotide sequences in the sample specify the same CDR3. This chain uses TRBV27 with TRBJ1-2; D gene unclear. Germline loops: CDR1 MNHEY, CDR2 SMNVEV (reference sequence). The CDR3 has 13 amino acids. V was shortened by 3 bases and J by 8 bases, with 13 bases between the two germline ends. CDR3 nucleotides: TGTGCCAGCAGTTTGACTGGATTGGGCGGCTACACCTTC. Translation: CASSLTGLGGYTF.

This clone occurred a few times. The CDR3 loop is CASSETLTSTDTQYF. CDR3 sequence (DNA): TGTGCCAGCAGTGAAACCCTAACTAGCACAGATACGCAGTATTTT. The chain employs TRBV2 and TRBJ2-3; no firm D call. The CDR3 has 15 residues. Germline V gene lookup returns CDR1 SNHLY and CDR2 FYNNEI. V was clipped by 2 bases and J by 0 bases, with 9 bases between them.

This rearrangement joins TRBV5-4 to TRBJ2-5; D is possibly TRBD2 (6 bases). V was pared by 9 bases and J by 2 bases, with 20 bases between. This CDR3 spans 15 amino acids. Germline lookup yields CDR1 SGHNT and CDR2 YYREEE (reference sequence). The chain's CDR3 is CATNLRGAQQETQYF. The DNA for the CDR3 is TGTGCCACCAACCTTCGCGGGGCACAACAAGAGACCCAGTACTTC.

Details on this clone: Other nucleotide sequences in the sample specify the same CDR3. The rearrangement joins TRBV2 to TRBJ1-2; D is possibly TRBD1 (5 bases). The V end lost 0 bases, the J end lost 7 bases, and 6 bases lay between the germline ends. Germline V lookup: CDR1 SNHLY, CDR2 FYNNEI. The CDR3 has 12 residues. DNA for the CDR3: TGTGCCAGCAGTGAAGCTGGGGGTGGCTACACCTTC. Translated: CASSEAGGGYTF.

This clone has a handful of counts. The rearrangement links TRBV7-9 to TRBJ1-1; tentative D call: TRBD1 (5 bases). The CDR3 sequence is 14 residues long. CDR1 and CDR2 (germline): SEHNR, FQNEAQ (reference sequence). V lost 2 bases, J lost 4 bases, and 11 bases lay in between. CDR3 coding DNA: TGTGCCAGCAGCTTACCTTCGGGGGTCACTGAAGCTTTCTTT. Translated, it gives CASSLPSGVTEAFF.

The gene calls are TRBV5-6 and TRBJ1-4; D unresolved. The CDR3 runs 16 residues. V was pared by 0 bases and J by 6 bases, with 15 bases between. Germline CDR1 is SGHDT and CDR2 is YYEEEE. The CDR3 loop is CASSLAGRTEDEKLFF. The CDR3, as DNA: TGTGCCAGCAGCTTGGCCGGGAGAACAGAGGATGAAAAACTGTTTTTT.

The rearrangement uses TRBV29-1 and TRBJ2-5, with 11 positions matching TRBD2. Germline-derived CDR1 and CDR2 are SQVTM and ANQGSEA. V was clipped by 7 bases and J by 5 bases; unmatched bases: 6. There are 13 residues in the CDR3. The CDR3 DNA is TGCAGCGCCCCCGGACTAGCGGGCGAGACCCAGTACTTC. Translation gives CSAPGLAGETQYF.

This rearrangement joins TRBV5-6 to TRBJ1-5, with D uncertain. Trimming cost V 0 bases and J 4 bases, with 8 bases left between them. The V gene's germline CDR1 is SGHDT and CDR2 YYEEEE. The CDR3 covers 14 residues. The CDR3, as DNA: TGTGCCAGCAGCTTGGGGGAAATTAATCAGCCCCAGCATTTT. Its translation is CASSLGEINQPQHF.

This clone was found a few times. CDR3 loop: CASTGTGVTGELFF. The CDR3, as DNA: TGTGCCAGCACCGGGACAGGGGTAACCGGGGAGCTGTTTTTT. V and J are TRBV7-3 and TRBJ2-2; 10 bases match TRBD1. Germline V CDR1 and CDR2: SGHTA, FQGTGA. V trimming: 7 bases; J trimming: 5 bases; junction bases outside the gene matches: 4. The CDR3 loop spans 14 amino acids.

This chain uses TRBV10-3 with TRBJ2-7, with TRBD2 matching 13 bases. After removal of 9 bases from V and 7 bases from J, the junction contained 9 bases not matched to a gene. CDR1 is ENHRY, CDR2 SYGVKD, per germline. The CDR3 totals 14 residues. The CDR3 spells CAIGRTSGSAEQYF. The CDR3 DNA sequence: TGTGCCATTGGTCGGACTAGCGGGAGTGCTGAGCAGTACTTC.

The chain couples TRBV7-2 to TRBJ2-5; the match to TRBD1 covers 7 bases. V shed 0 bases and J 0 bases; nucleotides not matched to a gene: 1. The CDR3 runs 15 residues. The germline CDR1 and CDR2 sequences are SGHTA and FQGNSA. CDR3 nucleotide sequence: TGTGCCAGCAGCTTAGCTAGGGGGCACCAAGAGACCCAGTACTTC. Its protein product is CASSLARGHQETQYF.

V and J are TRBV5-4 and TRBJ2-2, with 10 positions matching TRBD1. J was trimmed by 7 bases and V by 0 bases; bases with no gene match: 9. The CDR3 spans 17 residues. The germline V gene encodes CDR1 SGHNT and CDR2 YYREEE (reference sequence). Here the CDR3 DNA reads TGTGCCAGCAGCTTGGGGGCGACAGGGGGCAGAGTCGGGGAGCTGTTTTTT. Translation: CASSLGATGGRVGELFF.

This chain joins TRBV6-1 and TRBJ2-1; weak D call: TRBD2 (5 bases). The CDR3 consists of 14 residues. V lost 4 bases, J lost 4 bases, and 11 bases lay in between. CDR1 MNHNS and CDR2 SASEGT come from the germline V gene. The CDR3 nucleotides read TGTGCCAGCAGTGGAGGGATAAATTACAATGAGCAGTTCTTC. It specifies CASSGGINYNEQFF.

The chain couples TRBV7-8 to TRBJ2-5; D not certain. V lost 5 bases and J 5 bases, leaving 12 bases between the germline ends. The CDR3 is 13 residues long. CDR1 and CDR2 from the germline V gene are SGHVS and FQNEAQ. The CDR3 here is CASSPLVGETQYF. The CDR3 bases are TGTGCCAGCAGCCCGCTTGTCGGGGAGACCCAGTACTTC.

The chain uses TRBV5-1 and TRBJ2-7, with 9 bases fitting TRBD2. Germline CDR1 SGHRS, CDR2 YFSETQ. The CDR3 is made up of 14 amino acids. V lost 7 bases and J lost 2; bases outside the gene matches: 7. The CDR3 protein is CASGGSGGPYEQYF. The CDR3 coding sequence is TGCGCCAGCGGGGGTAGCGGGGGACCCTACGAGCAGTACTTC.

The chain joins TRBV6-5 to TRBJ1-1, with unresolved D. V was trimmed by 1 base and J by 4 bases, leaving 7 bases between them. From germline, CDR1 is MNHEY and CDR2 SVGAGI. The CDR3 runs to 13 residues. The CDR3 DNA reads TGTGCCAGCAGTTACTGGGCCGGCACTGAAGCTTTCTTT. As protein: CASSYWAGTEAFF.

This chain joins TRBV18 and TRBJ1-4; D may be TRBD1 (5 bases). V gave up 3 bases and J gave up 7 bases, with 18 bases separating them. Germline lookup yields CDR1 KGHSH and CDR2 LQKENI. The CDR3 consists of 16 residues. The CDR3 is CASSPIPAGNSEKLFF. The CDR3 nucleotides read TGTGCCAGCTCACCGATCCCCGCAGGGAATAGTGAAAAACTGTTTTTT.

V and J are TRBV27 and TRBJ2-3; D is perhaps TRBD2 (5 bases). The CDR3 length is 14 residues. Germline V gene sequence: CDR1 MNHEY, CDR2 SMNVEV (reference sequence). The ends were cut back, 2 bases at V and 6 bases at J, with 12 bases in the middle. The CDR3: CASSLPGSRDTQYF. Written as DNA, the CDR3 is TGTGCCAGCAGTTTACCGGGATCCCGTGATACGCAGTATTTT.

CDR3 protein: CASSLVRTEGTGELFF. The CDR3 DNA follows: TGCGCCAGCAGCTTGGTACGGACCGAAGGCACCGGGGAGCTGTTTTTT. This rearrangement joins TRBV5-1 to TRBJ2-2; D unclear. Germline-derived CDR1 and CDR2 are SGHRS and YFSETQ. With 0 bases removed from V and 4 bases from J, the gap between germline ends came to 13 bases. The CDR3 spans 16 residues.

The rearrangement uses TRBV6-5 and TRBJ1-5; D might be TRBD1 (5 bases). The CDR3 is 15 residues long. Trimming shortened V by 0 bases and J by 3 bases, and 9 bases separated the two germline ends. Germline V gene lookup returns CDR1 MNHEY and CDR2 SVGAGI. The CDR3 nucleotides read TGTGCCAGCAGTTACTCTTCAGGGTACAATCAGCCCCAGCATTTT. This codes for CASSYSSGYNQPQHF.

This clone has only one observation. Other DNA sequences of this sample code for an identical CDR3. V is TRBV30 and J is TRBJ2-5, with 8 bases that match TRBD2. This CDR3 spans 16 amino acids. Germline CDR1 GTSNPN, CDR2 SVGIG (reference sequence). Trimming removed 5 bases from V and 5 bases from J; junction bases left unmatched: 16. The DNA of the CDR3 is TGTGCCTGGGGGGCGGGGGGAACTAGCCGCACGGAGACCCAGTACTTC. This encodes CAWGAGGTSRTETQYF.

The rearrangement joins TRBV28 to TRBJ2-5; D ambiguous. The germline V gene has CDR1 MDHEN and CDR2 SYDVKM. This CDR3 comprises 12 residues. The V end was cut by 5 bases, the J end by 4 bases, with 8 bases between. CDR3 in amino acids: CASSTNLETQYF. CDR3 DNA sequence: TGTGCCAGCAGTACTAATCTAGAGACCCAGTACTTC.

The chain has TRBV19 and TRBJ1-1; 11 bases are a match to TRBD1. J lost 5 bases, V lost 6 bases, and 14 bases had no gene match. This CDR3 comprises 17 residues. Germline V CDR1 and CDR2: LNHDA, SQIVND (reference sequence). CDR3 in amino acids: CASREFGTGGFRTEAFF. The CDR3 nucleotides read TGTGCCAGTAGGGAATTCGGGACAGGGGGGTTTCGAACTGAAGCTTTCTTT. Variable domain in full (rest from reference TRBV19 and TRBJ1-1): DGGITQSPKYLFRKEGQNVTLSCEQNLNHDAMYWYRQDPGQGLRLIYYSQIVNDFQKGDIAEGYSVSREKKESFPLTVTSAQKNPTAFYLCASREFGTGGFRTEAFFGQGTRLTVV.

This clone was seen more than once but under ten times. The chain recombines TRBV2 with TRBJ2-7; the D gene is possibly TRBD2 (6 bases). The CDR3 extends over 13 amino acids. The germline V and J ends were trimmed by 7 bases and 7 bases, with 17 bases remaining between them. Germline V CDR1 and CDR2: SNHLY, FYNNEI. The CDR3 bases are TGTGCCAGCACAACTAGCTCTTCTTGGGAGCAGTACTTC. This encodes CASTTSSSWEQYF.